The rows below give T cell receptor beta chains drawn from one sample of a study of T cell responses to AZD1222 COVID-19 vaccine. Assay used: immunoSEQ multiplex PCR; TCRdb lists only in-frame clones, some missing. The table records about 92,000 clones, 70% to 90% of them present only once. Material: peripheral blood, obtained on day 0 of MenACWY control vaccination. The receptors were gathered from an adult in good health. Both conserved end residues are part of each CDR3. Fields, in order: CDR3 length, J gene, V gene, clone size, D gene, CDR3 protein, CDR3 DNA. The D gene is left open where the match is weak. The size field is filled for only some rows; it gives once, few, many or a size class.

length: 12; J: TRBJ1-1; V: TRBV3-1/TRBV3-2; size: -; D: -; CDR3: CASSQSRDRAFF; DNA: TGTGCCAGCAGCCAGAGCAGGGATCGAGCTTTCTTT
length: 13; J: TRBJ1-5; V: TRBV19; size: -; D: -; CDR3: CASSGQFRQPQHF; DNA: TGTGCCAGCAGCGGACAGTTTAGACAGCCCCAGCATTTT
length: 16; J: TRBJ1-3; V: TRBV7-2; size: -; D: TRBD1; CDR3: CASSTATGSSGNTIYF; DNA: TGTGCCAGCAGCACAGCGACAGGGAGCTCTGGAAACACCATATATTTT
length: 15; J: TRBJ1-1; V: TRBV5-1; size: -; D: TRBD1; CDR3: CASSSGDRENTEAFF; DNA: TGCGCCAGCAGCTCGGGGGACAGGGAAAACACTGAAGCTTTCTTT
length: 14; J: TRBJ1-1; V: TRBV28; size: -; D: TRBD1; CDR3: CASSSPGQTTEAFF; DNA: TGTGCCAGCAGTTCGCCGGGACAGACCACTGAAGCTTTCTTT
length: 13; J: TRBJ2-1; V: TRBV5-1; size: -; D: -; CDR3: CASSLSNYNEQFF; DNA: TGCGCCAGCAGCTTGTCTAACTACAATGAGCAGTTCTTC
length: 14; J: TRBJ2-2; V: TRBV3-1/TRBV3-2; size: -; D: -; CDR3: CASRLQGNTGELFF; DNA: TGTGCCAGCAGGCTACAGGGAAACACCGGGGAGCTGTTTTTT
length: 17; J: TRBJ1-5; V: TRBV5-5; size: few; D: -; CDR3: CASSLALDGNSNQPQHF; DNA: TGTGCCAGCAGCTTGGCCTTAGACGGGAATAGCAATCAGCCCCAGCATTTT
length: 14; J: TRBJ1-3; V: TRBV19; size: -; D: -; CDR3: CASSLLSSGNTIYF; DNA: TGTGCCAGCAGTTTACTATCCTCTGGAAACACCATATATTTT
length: 14; J: TRBJ1-2; V: TRBV4-2; size: -; D: -; CDR3: CASSQIGQGRGYTF; DNA: TGTGCCAGCAGCCAAATCGGGCAGGGTCGAGGCTACACCTTC
length: 13; J: TRBJ1-3; V: TRBV30; size: -; D: -; CDR3: CAWTRGAGNTIYF; DNA: TGTGCCTGGACGAGAGGGGCTGGAAACACCATATATTTT
length: 15; J: TRBJ2-2; V: TRBV4-3; size: -; D: -; CDR3: CASSQDPGPPGELFF; DNA: TGCGCCAGCAGCCAAGATCCCGGTCCACCCGGGGAGCTGTTTTTT
length: 16; J: TRBJ2-7; V: TRBV5-4; size: -; D: TRBD1; CDR3: CASSIAGQGLIYEQYF; DNA: TGTGCCAGCAGCATAGCCGGACAGGGTCTAATCTACGAGCAGTACTTC
length: 16; J: TRBJ2-7; V: TRBV19; size: -; D: -; CDR3: CASSATSGSMSREQYF; DNA: TGTGCCAGTAGTGCAACCTCCGGGTCTATGTCGAGGGAGCAGTACTTC
length: 14; J: TRBJ1-5; V: TRBV7-2; size: -; D: -; CDR3: CASSLRQGGQPQHF; DNA: TGTGCCAGCAGCTTGCGCCAGGGTGGGCAGCCCCAGCATTTT
length: 13; J: TRBJ1-2; V: TRBV28; size: -; D: TRBD1; CDR3: CASSSTGRNGYTF; DNA: TGTGCCAGCAGTTCGACAGGGAGGAATGGCTACACCTTC
length: 15; J: TRBJ2-7; V: TRBV3-1/TRBV3-2; size: -; D: TRBD2; CDR3: CASSPSGTNPYEQYF; DNA: TGTGCCAGCAGCCCCTCGGGGACTAACCCCTACGAGCAGTACTTC
length: 15; J: TRBJ1-5; V: TRBV6-5; size: -; D: TRBD1; CDR3: CASNRDRASNQPQHF; DNA: TGTGCCAGCAATCGGGACAGGGCAAGTAATCAGCCCCAGCATTTT
length: 11; J: TRBJ1-2; V: TRBV7-2; size: -; D: -; CDR3: CASSLGRSLTF; DNA: TGTGCCAGCAGCTTAGGGCGGAGTCTGACCTTC
length: 16; J: TRBJ1-6; V: TRBV6-5; size: -; D: -; CDR3: CASSYSKGSFGSPLHF; DNA: TGTGCCAGCAGTTACTCGAAAGGCTCTTTCGGTTCACCCCTCCACTTT
length: 15; J: TRBJ1-3; V: TRBV28; size: -; D: -; CDR3: CASSEQGPSGNTIYF; DNA: TGTGCCAGCAGTGAACAGGGTCCCTCTGGAAACACCATATATTTT
length: 16; J: TRBJ2-1; V: TRBV3-1/TRBV3-2; size: -; D: -; CDR3: CASSQYPLWPYNEQFF; DNA: TGTGCCAGCAGCCAATATCCGTTGTGGCCCTACAATGAGCAGTTCTTC
length: 14; J: TRBJ1-1; V: TRBV28; size: once; D: TRBD1; CDR3: CASSSSRDRGEAFF; DNA: TGTGCCAGCAGTTCCTCCCGGGACAGGGGTGAAGCTTTCTTT
length: 15; J: TRBJ1-2; V: TRBV28; size: -; D: -; CDR3: CASSLFGPEGYGYTF; DNA: TGTGCCAGCAGTTTATTCGGTCCCGAGGGCTATGGCTACACCTTC
length: 15; J: TRBJ2-1; V: TRBV2; size: -; D: -; CDR3: CASSTGSTPDNEQFF; DNA: TGTGCCAGCAGTACAGGGTCGACCCCAGACAATGAGCAGTTCTTC
length: 15; J: TRBJ2-2; V: TRBV24-1; size: -; D: -; CDR3: CATSDLQRETGELFF; DNA: TGTGCCACCAGTGATTTGCAGAGGGAAACCGGGGAGCTGTTTTTT
length: 18; J: TRBJ2-3; V: TRBV11-2; size: -; D: TRBD2; CDR3: CASSLGSGGASGTDTQYF; DNA: TGTGCCAGCAGCTTAGGAAGCGGGGGGGCCTCTGGCACAGATACGCAGTATTTT
length: 13; J: TRBJ1-5; V: TRBV19; size: -; D: -; CDR3: CASSQGPHQPQHF; DNA: TGTGCCAGTAGTCAGGGTCCGCATCAGCCCCAGCATTTT
length: 15; J: TRBJ2-7; V: TRBV7-2; size: -; D: -; CDR3: CASSFSPVSSYEQYF; DNA: TGTGCCAGCAGCTTTTCCCCTGTGTCCTCCTACGAGCAGTACTTC